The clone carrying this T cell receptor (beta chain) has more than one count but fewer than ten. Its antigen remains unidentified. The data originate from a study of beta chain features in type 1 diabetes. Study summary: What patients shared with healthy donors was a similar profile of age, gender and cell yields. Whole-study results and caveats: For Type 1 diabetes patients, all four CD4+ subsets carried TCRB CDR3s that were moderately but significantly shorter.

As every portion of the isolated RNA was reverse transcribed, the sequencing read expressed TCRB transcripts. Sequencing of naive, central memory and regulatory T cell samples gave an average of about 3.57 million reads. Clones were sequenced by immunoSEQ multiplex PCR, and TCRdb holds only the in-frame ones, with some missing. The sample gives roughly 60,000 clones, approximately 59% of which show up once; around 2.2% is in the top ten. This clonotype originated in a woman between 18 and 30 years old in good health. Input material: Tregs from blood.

The CDR3 region is CASSRGTENTEAFF. The CDR3 DNA is TGTGCCAGCAGCCGGGGGACAGAGAACACTGAAGCTTTCTTT. The chain combines TRBV7-9 with TRBJ1-1, with 7 bases fitting TRBD1. CDR3 length: 14 residues. Per the germline V gene, CDR1 is SEHNR and CDR2 is FQNEAQ (reference sequence). The ends lost 5 bases at V and 1 base at J; junction bases unmatched: 4.